These 16 T cell receptor beta chains share one sample of origin, sequenced in a study of T cell repertoires in cytomegalovirus infection. TCRdb passed the reads through MiXCR, listing each CDR3 protein once. The sample shows about 490,000 distinct CDR3 sequences, around 11% of them seen only once. The sample was PBMCs. The receptors were gathered from a human donor in good health (CMV status not recorded). Some clones in this sample may be carry-over from other donors' samples.

Only a few counts were recorded for this clonotype. The chain employs TRBV7-9 and TRBJ1-2; weak D call: TRBD1 (5 bases). The V gene lost 5 bases and the J gene lost 2 bases, with 9 bases spanning the gap. Germline lookup yields CDR1 SEHNR and CDR2 FQNEAQ (reference sequence). The CDR3 covers 13 residues. The CDR3 nucleotides are TGTGCCAGCAGCCCACAGGAAAACTATGGCTACACCTTC. This codes for CASSPQENYGYTF. Complete variable domain (other parts from reference TRBV7-9 and TRBJ1-2): DTGVSQNPRHKITKRGQNVTFRCDPISEHNRLYWYRQTLGQGPEFLTYFQNEAQLEKSRLLSDRFSAERPKGSFSTLEIQRTEQGDSAMYLCASSPQENYGYTFGSGTRLTVV.

This clonotype showed up just a few times. The chain uses TRBV20-1 and TRBJ1-5; 9 bases fit TRBD1. Germline V gene sequence: CDR1 DFQATT, CDR2 SNEGSKA (reference sequence). V lost 1 base, J lost 4 bases, and 8 bases stayed unmatched. The CDR3 loop spans 16 amino acids. The CDR3 region is CSARVGGQGLNQPQHF. DNA for the CDR3: TGCAGTGCTAGAGTAGGGGGACAGGGACTGAATCAGCCCCAGCATTTT.

This clonotype was counted at least ten times. This chain joins TRBV28 and TRBJ2-3; 15 nucleotides align to TRBD2. CDR3 length equals 19 residues. Germline CDR1 reads MDHEN; CDR2 reads SYDVKM. The trim removed 7 bases at V and 1 base at J, leaving 12 bases unmatched. The CDR3 DNA sequence: TGTGCCAGCACTGAACGGACTAGCGGGAGGGCCGGCCGCACAGATACGCAGTATTTT. Its translation: CASTERTSGRAGRTDTQYF. The full variable domain, with the rest looked up from reference TRBV28 and TRBJ2-3, is DVKVTQSSRYLVKRTGEKVFLECVQDMDHENMFWYRQDPGLGLRLIYFSYDVKMKEKGDIPEGYSVSREKKERFSLILESASTNQTSMYLCASTERTSGRAGRTDTQYFGPGTRLTVL.

The V gene is TRBV6-2 or TRBV6-3, the J gene TRBJ2-7; 9 bases map to TRBD2. J gave up 7 bases and V 5 bases, and 6 bases lay outside the gene matches. This CDR3 comprises 13 residues. Germline assignment: CDR1 MNHEY and CDR2 SVGEGT. CDR3 sequence reads: CASSPLAGSEQYF. Here the CDR3 DNA reads TGTGCCAGCAGTCCTCTAGCGGGAAGTGAGCAGTACTTC.

This clonotype came up many times. The CDR3: CASTDRTGGGYTF. Here the CDR3 DNA reads TGTGCCAGCACCGACAGGACAGGGGGCGGCTACACCTTC. This chain links TRBV28 with TRBJ1-2; 11 positions agree with TRBD1. The germline V gene has CDR1 MDHEN and CDR2 SYDVKM. Trimming removed 7 bases from V and 8 bases from J; junction bases left unmatched: 6. This CDR3 comprises 13 residues.

The V call is TRBV20-1, the J call TRBJ2-1; D is uncertain. The germline V and J ends were trimmed by 2 bases and 8 bases, with 10 bases remaining between them. The CDR3 has 12 residues. Germline V gene sequence: CDR1 DFQATT, CDR2 SNEGSKA (reference sequence). The CDR3 bases are TGCAGTGCTAGAAGGGCGGTCGATGAGCAGTTCTTC. It is translated as CSARRAVDEQFF.

This sequence joins TRBV7-9 and TRBJ2-5; a possible D gene is TRBD2 (5 bases). With 3 bases removed from V and 2 bases from J, the gap between germline ends came to 10 bases. CDR1 SEHNR and CDR2 FQNEAQ come from the germline V gene (reference sequence). This CDR3 region has 14 residues. The chain's CDR3 is CASSLNGLQETQYF. In DNA form, the CDR3 reads TGTGCCAGCAGCTTGAACGGACTTCAAGAGACCCAGTACTTC.

Here the CDR3 reads CASSFRGHGGYTF. Here the CDR3 DNA reads TGTGCCAGCAGTTTCAGGGGGCACGGTGGCTACACCTTC. The chain has TRBV12-3 or TRBV12-4 and TRBJ1-2, with TRBD1 matching 8 bases. V shed 3 bases, J shed 7 bases, and the junction held 4 bases outside the gene matches. The CDR3 extends over 13 amino acids.

A note on this clonotype: A read error may explain this, as a much larger clone is one base away. The chain uses TRBV7-9 and TRBJ1-5; the match to TRBD1 covers 7 bases. Trimming at V came to 3 bases and at J to 5 bases, leaving 7 bases not matched to a gene. CDR1 and CDR2 (germline): SEHNR, FQNEAQ (reference sequence). The CDR3 consists of 15 residues. The CDR3 DNA follows: TGTGCCAGCAGCTTCCAGGGGGTGGAAGATCAGCCCCAGCATTTT. This gives the protein CASSFQGVEDQPQHF.

This clonotype showed up many times. This chain uses TRBV4-2 with TRBJ2-1, with 10 bases matching TRBD1. With V trimmed by 3 bases and J by 4 bases, 9 bases remained unmatched. The CDR3 spans 17 residues. Germline CDR1 LGHNA, CDR2 YNFKEQ. Here the CDR3 DNA reads TGTGCCAGCAGCCAGTCGTCAGGACAGGGGGGTTACAATGAGCAGTTCTTC. Translation gives CASSQSSGQGGYNEQFF.

This clonotype was seen ten or more times. The V call is TRBV15, the J call TRBJ1-5; D perhaps matches TRBD1 (5 bases). CDR1 and CDR2 (germline): LNHNV, YYDKDF (reference sequence). Trimming removed 0 bases at V and 7 bases at J, with 13 bases between. The CDR3 contains 15 residues. The CDR3 region is CATSRDGGVGQPQHF. The CDR3 nucleotides are TGTGCCACCAGCAGAGATGGGGGGGTTGGGCAGCCCCAGCATTTT.

The table lists this clonotype with many counts. The chain joins TRBV19 to TRBJ2-3; D possibly corresponds to TRBD1 (6 bases). V was shortened by 1 base and J by 4 bases, with 15 bases between the two germline ends. The CDR3 runs to 16 residues. Germline V lookup: CDR1 LNHDA, CDR2 SQIVND (reference sequence). The CDR3 DNA reads as TGTGCCAGTAGTATAGGGACAGTCGCTGCTTCAGATACGCAGTATTTT. Translated, it gives CASSIGTVAASDTQYF. Based on the CDR3 plus reference TRBV19 and TRBJ2-3, the full variable domain is DGGITQSPKYLFRKEGQNVTLSCEQNLNHDAMYWYRQDPGQGLRLIYYSQIVNDFQKGDIAEGYSVSREKKESFPLTVTSAQKNPTAFYLCASSIGTVAASDTQYFGPGTRLTVL.

The chain uses TRBV16 and TRBJ2-1; perhaps TRBD1 as D (6 bases). V was clipped by 3 bases and J by 6 bases, with 18 bases between them. There are 16 residues in the CDR3. CDR1 and CDR2 (germline): KGHSY, FQNENV. This CDR3 reads CASSHPTGRTGNEQFF. In DNA form, the CDR3 reads TGTGCCAGCAGCCATCCGACAGGTCGAACGGGCAATGAGCAGTTCTTC.

This clonotype was seen a handful of times. This chain uses TRBV18 with TRBJ1-2; D is ambiguous. The ends were cut back, 3 bases at V and 4 bases at J, with 15 bases in the middle. There are 15 residues in the CDR3. The germline CDR1 and CDR2 sequences are KGHSH and LQKENI. The CDR3 bases are TGTGCCAGCTCACCCCTTCGTCAGATTTCCTATGGCTACACCTTC. Its protein product is CASSPLRQISYGYTF.

In its sample, this clonotype was seen many times. V is TRBV2 and J is TRBJ2-3, with 8 bases fitting TRBD2. The germline gives CDR1 SNHLY, CDR2 FYNNEI. CDR3 length: 14 residues. V lost 8 bases to trimming and J lost 2 bases; unmatched junction nucleotides: 6. The chain's CDR3 is CASRTGGDTDTQYF. Here the CDR3 DNA reads TGTGCCAGCCGAACGGGAGGGGACACAGATACGCAGTATTTT.

Points on this clonotype: This may arise from a read error, as a much more abundant clone is one base away. This chain connects TRBV11-2 to TRBJ1-4; maybe TRBD1 (5 bases). Germline V CDR1 and CDR2: SGHAT, FQNNGV. The CDR3 contains 14 residues. The CDR3 DNA sequence: TGTGCCAGCAGCCCTTATACGGGGGGTGAAAGACTGTTTTTT. Residues: CASSPYTGGERLFF.